This T cell receptor beta chain stems from a study of radiotherapy plus CTLA-4 blockade in lung cancer. About the study: In around 19% of patients, objective responses were seen; roughly 30% had disease control. Study-level points and caveats: Together with interferon-beta, which increased in serum after radiation, early dynamic changes in blood T cell clones were reportedly the best predictors of response.

V lost 6 bases and J lost 0, with 21 bases in between. The germline V gene encodes CDR1 MNHEY and CDR2 SMNVEV (reference sequence). This CDR3 contains 18 residues. TCRdb's copy holds only in-frame clones and misses some; the assay was immunoSEQ multiplex PCR. The sample contains some 110,000 clones, 70% to 85% of which appear only once. A word on this clone: Antigen specificity is unknown.

The specimen comprised peripheral blood, sampled from a patient treated with radiotherapy plus ipilimumab. This receptor was taken from a human donor with non-small cell lung cancer that progressed on radiotherapy plus ipilimumab. Some clones in this sample may be carry-over from other donors' samples. The chain combines TRBV27 with TRBJ2-4; the D gene is possibly TRBD2 (5 bases). The CDR3 region is CASRPSARENLAKNIQYF. DNA of the CDR3: TGTGCCAGCAGACCTTCCGCCCGGGAAAATCTAGCCAAAAACATTCAGTACTTC.